This T cell receptor beta chain was observed in a study of blood T cell repertoires in COVID-19. This CDR3 is built from 16 residues. Germline CDR1 reads SEHNR; CDR2 reads FQNEAQ (reference sequence). The V segment lost 4 bases and the J segment 8 bases; nucleotides outside the gene matches: 13. This clone was observed many times. The method was immunoSEQ multiplex PCR; TCRdb's version includes in-frame clones alone and lacks a portion of them. The sample holds about 210,000 clones, 87% seen once. The rearrangement uses TRBV7-9 and TRBJ1-4; 7 positions agree with TRBD1. Sequencing input: PBMCs or T cells enriched from blood (not recorded which). The sequence was obtained from a man younger than 35 with acute COVID-19. CDR3 DNA: TGTGCCAGCAGCTCCCCGTCGACAGGGATAAGGGAAAAACTGTTTTTT. This gives the protein CASSSPSTGIREKLFF.